The 25 T cell receptor beta chains below were found in one sample sequenced in a study of T-cell memory formation after mild COVID-19. From the 5' RACE reads, TCRdb called clonotypes with MiXCR, one entry per CDR3 protein. Here the sample spans 260,000 or so distinct CDR3 sequences, 16% being singletons. Sample: PBMCs or a T cell subset sorted from them (not recorded which). These receptor sequences come from a man aged 18 to 30 who had mild COVID-19 (a few samples of this study predate the infection). Cell type and time point are not known.

This clonotype was found a few times. V is TRBV25-1 and J is TRBJ2-1; perhaps TRBD1 as D (6 bases). Germline-derived CDR1 and CDR2 are MGHDK and SYGVNS. The CDR3 is 13 amino acids. V lost 1 base, J lost 8 bases, and 9 bases lay in between. The CDR3 sequence: CASSESGTYEQFF. For the CDR3, the DNA is TGTGCCAGCAGTGAATCAGGGACATATGAGCAGTTCTTC.

This clonotype was seen repeatedly, ten times or more. The rearrangement joins TRBV27 to TRBJ2-7; D ambiguous. Germline CDR1 reads MNHEY; CDR2 reads SMNVEV (reference sequence). Trimming took 2 bases from V and 2 from J, leaving 10 bases between them. This CDR3 comprises 14 residues. The CDR3 sequence: CASSLGSRAYEQYF. The CDR3 DNA is TGTGCCAGCAGTTTAGGTAGCCGGGCCTACGAGCAGTACTTC.

The sample holds a few counts of this clonotype. The CDR3 loop reads CSAPQGGEAQHF. In DNA form, the CDR3 reads TGCAGTGCTCCTCAGGGGGGGGAGGCCCAGCATTTT. This chain uses TRBV20-1 with TRBJ1-5; TRBD1 matches at 7 bases. Germline CDR1 DFQATT, CDR2 SNEGSKA (reference sequence). The CDR3 length is 12 residues. The ends lost 5 bases at V and 11 bases at J; junction bases unmatched: 9.

This clonotype was seen at least ten times. This chain's CDR3 is CASSFTEGAEAFF. DNA for the CDR3: TGTGCCAGCAGCTTTACCGAGGGGGCGGAAGCTTTCTTT. The chain employs TRBV7-9 and TRBJ1-1; TRBD1 matches 7 bases. Per the germline V gene, CDR1 is SEHNR and CDR2 is FQNEAQ (reference sequence). Germline trimming cut 3 bases from V and 8 bases from J; bases unmatched to any gene: 6. The CDR3 contains 13 residues.

This clonotype was detected a few times. The chain recombines TRBV6-5 with TRBJ1-2, with 9 bases matching TRBD1. This CDR3 has 15 residues. V was pared by 2 bases and J by 7 bases, with 8 bases of the junction left unmatched. Germline assignment: CDR1 MNHEY and CDR2 SVGAGI. CDR3 residues: CASSYTPGQGPGYTF. CDR3 DNA: TGTGCCAGCAGTTACACGCCGGGACAGGGCCCTGGCTACACCTTC.

This clonotype was found many times. This chain connects TRBV5-5 to TRBJ2-2; maybe TRBD1 (6 bases). The CDR3 runs to 17 residues. Germline V lookup: CDR1 SGHKS, CDR2 YYEKEE (reference sequence). The V end was cut by 4 bases, the J end by 3 bases, with 19 bases between. CDR3 sequence: CASSLLDTGRDTGELFF. DNA of the CDR3: TGTGCCAGCAGCCTTCTTGACACAGGGAGAGACACCGGGGAGCTGTTTTTT.

The table lists this clonotype with a few counts. The gene calls are TRBV6-6 and TRBJ2-7; no firm D call. This CDR3 has 13 amino acids. Trimming pared 6 bases from V and 2 bases from J, leaving 11 bases between. CDR1 and CDR2 from the germline V gene are MNHNY and SVGAGI (reference sequence). In nucleotides, the CDR3 is TGTGCCAGCAGCCCCACCCGGGCCTACGAGCAGTACGTC. Protein sequence: CASSPTRAYEQYV.

The CDR3 bases are TGTGCCAGCAGACTTAGCGGGGGGGCCCGAAATGAGCAGTTCTTC. Translation: CASRLSGGARNEQFF. This chain uses TRBV12-3 or TRBV12-4 with TRBJ2-1, with 11 bases aligning to TRBD2. The CDR3 is 15 amino acids. The junction had 8 bases not matched to a gene; V was cut back by 6 bases and J by 7 bases.

Only a few counts were recorded for this clonotype. The gene calls are TRBV12-3 or TRBV12-4 and TRBJ1-1; no reliable D call. V gave up 3 bases and J gave up 3 bases, with 8 bases separating them. The CDR3 consists of 13 residues. In DNA, the CDR3 is TGTGCCAGCAGTTTTGGCCGAGACACTGAAGCTTTCTTT. Protein sequence: CASSFGRDTEAFF.

The V call is TRBV9, the J call TRBJ2-3; 11 nucleotides line up with TRBD2. The germline gives CDR1 SGDLS, CDR2 YYNGEE. The J segment lost 3 bases and the V segment lost 4 bases, leaving 13 bases of the junction unmatched. The CDR3 consists of 18 residues. CDR3 amino acids: CASSPRGLSSGGTDTQYF. In nucleotides, the CDR3 is TGTGCCAGCAGCCCCCGGGGCCTCTCTAGCGGGGGGACAGATACGCAGTATTTT.

This clonotype was seen a few times. The chain uses TRBV4-3 and TRBJ2-3; 14 bases are a match to TRBD2. Germline CDR1 reads LGHNA; CDR2 reads YSLEER. This CDR3 spans 19 amino acids. Trimming cost V 4 bases and J 2 bases; bases outside gene matches: 11. CDR3 sequence: CASSPRTSGGPTTTDTQYF. The CDR3 DNA follows: TGCGCCAGCAGCCCAAGGACTAGCGGGGGGCCCACCACCACAGATACGCAGTATTTT.

This clonotype was seen a handful of times. The rearrangement links TRBV27 to TRBJ1-5; 9 bases fit TRBD1. V lost 6 bases to trimming and J lost 7 bases; unmatched junction nucleotides: 7. CDR1 and CDR2 (germline): MNHEY, SMNVEV (reference sequence). The CDR3 spans 14 residues. The CDR3 sequence is CASSQQGAEQPQHF. The CDR3 bases are TGTGCCAGCAGCCAACAGGGGGCTGAGCAGCCCCAGCATTTT.

This sequence joins TRBV12-3 or TRBV12-4 and TRBJ2-3; 8 bases align to TRBD1. Unmatched junction bases numbered 9, after V lost 6 bases and J lost 4 bases. This CDR3 has 15 amino acids. The CDR3 spells CASSRQGYGADTQYF. The CDR3 bases are TGTGCCAGCAGCCGACAGGGGTACGGGGCAGATACGCAGTATTTT.

This clonotype was seen ten or more times. V usage is TRBV5-1 and J usage is TRBJ1-5, with TRBD1 matching 9 bases. Losses at the gene ends were 2 bases for V and 4 bases for J; bases not matched to a gene: 4. The CDR3 is 15 residues long. Germline lookup yields CDR1 SGHRS and CDR2 YFSETQ. The CDR3: CASSFGDRANQPQHF. Here the CDR3 DNA reads TGCGCCAGCAGCTTCGGGGACAGGGCAAATCAGCCCCAGCATTTT.

This clonotype was counted between two and nine times. The gene calls are TRBV5-1 and TRBJ1-2; possibly TRBD1 for D (5 bases). This CDR3 contains 13 residues. V lost 4 bases, J lost 7 bases, and 14 bases lay in between. Germline assignment: CDR1 SGHRS and CDR2 YFSETQ. The CDR3 reads CASSPGTMGGYTF. The CDR3 region has the DNA TGCGCCAGCAGCCCTGGGACGATGGGTGGCTACACCTTC.

The V call is TRBV6-2 or TRBV6-3, the J call TRBJ2-7; D is ambiguous. CDR3 length: 14 amino acids. CDR1 is MNHEY and CDR2 is SVGEGT in the germline V gene. V lost 5 bases to trimming and J lost 0 bases, with 11 bases between them. The CDR3 coding sequence is TGTGCCAGCAGTCCTTCCCATAGCTCCTACGAGCAGTACGTC. Its translation: CASSPSHSSYEQYV.

This chain joins TRBV5-1 and TRBJ2-3; the D is unclear. Germline assignment: CDR1 SGHRS and CDR2 YFSETQ. The CDR3 is 12 residues long. Trimming left V 5 bases short and J 5 bases short, with 9 bases between. This CDR3 reads CASRSDKDTQYF. The CDR3 nucleotides are TGCGCCAGCAGATCTGACAAAGATACGCAGTATTTT.

This clonotype was observed many times. The chain is built from TRBV5-1 and TRBJ2-2, with no clear D. Germline V gene sequence: CDR1 SGHRS, CDR2 YFSETQ. The CDR3 has 15 amino acids. Trimming removed 3 bases at V and 4 bases at J, with 13 bases between. In DNA form, the CDR3 reads TGCGCCAGCAGCTCCACCTTCCTGGGCACCGGGGAGCTGTTTTTT. It is translated as CASSSTFLGTGELFF.

V and J are TRBV2 and TRBJ1-1, with D possibly matching TRBD1 (5 bases). In germline, CDR1 is SNHLY, CDR2 FYNNEI. Trimming cost V 8 bases and J 4 bases, with 17 bases left between them. CDR3 length equals 14 residues. As DNA, the CDR3 is TGTGCCAGCTTCTCGGGGGGTACGGGCACTGAAGCTTTCTTT. Its protein product is CASFSGGTGTEAFF.

The chain uses TRBV27 and TRBJ2-7; D is unclear. Germline V lookup: CDR1 MNHEY, CDR2 SMNVEV (reference sequence). This CDR3 comprises 13 residues. V was pared by 8 bases and J by 4 bases, with 15 bases between. DNA for the CDR3: TGTGCCAGCGGTGAAGTTAGGGCGTACGAGCAGTACTTC. Encoded protein: CASGEVRAYEQYF.

The V gene is TRBV7-8, the J gene TRBJ1-1; unclear D gene. Per germline, CDR1 SGHVS and CDR2 FQNEAQ. This CDR3 has 13 amino acids. V shed 2 bases and J shed 4 bases, with 8 bases lying between them. CDR3 in DNA: TGTGCCAGCAGCTTAATCTCGGGCACTGAAGCTTTCTTT. Its protein is CASSLISGTEAFF.

The V call is TRBV6-6, the J call TRBJ2-7; 11 bases fit TRBD1. After removal of 0 bases from V and 9 bases from J, the junction contained 4 bases not matched to a gene. Germline CDR1 reads MNHNY; CDR2 reads SVGAGI (reference sequence). The CDR3 has 14 amino acids. The CDR3 DNA follows: TGTGCCAGCAGTTACTCCCTGGGGACAGGGGGGCAGTACTTC. Amino acids: CASSYSLGTGGQYF.

The chain joins TRBV9 to TRBJ2-1, with 11 positions matching TRBD2. The CDR3 runs 16 residues. The trim removed 2 bases at V and 4 bases at J, leaving 5 bases unmatched. The V gene's germline CDR1 is SGDLS and CDR2 YYNGEE. This CDR3 reads CASSVGGLAVYNEQFF. The CDR3 DNA reads TGTGCCAGCAGCGTTGGGGGACTAGCGGTTTACAATGAGCAGTTCTTC. Drawing the rest from reference TRBV9 and TRBJ2-1, the complete variable domain is DSGVTQTPKHLITATGQRVTLRCSPRSGDLSVYWYQQSLDQGLQFLIQYYNGEERAKGNILERFSAQQFPDLHSELNLSSLELGDSALYFCASSVGGLAVYNEQFFGPGTRLTVL.

This clonotype has more than one count but fewer than ten. The gene calls are TRBV6-2 or TRBV6-3 and TRBJ2-6; no firm D call. V lost 1 base and J lost 0, with 4 bases in between. Germline V CDR1 and CDR2: MNHEY, SVGEGT. CDR3 length: 15 residues. DNA for the CDR3: TGTGCCAGCAGTTACTTTCTCTCTGGGGCCAACGTCCTGACTTTC. It translates to CASSYFLSGANVLTF.

The chain couples TRBV28 to TRBJ2-7; 11 bases are a match to TRBD2. This CDR3 has 15 residues. The germline CDR1 and CDR2 sequences are MDHEN and SYDVKM. With V trimmed by 3 bases and J by 2 bases, 3 bases remained unmatched. CDR3 in DNA: TGTGCCAGCAGTTTTCGACTAGCGGGGACCTACGAGCAGTACGTC. Translating it yields CASSFRLAGTYEQYV.